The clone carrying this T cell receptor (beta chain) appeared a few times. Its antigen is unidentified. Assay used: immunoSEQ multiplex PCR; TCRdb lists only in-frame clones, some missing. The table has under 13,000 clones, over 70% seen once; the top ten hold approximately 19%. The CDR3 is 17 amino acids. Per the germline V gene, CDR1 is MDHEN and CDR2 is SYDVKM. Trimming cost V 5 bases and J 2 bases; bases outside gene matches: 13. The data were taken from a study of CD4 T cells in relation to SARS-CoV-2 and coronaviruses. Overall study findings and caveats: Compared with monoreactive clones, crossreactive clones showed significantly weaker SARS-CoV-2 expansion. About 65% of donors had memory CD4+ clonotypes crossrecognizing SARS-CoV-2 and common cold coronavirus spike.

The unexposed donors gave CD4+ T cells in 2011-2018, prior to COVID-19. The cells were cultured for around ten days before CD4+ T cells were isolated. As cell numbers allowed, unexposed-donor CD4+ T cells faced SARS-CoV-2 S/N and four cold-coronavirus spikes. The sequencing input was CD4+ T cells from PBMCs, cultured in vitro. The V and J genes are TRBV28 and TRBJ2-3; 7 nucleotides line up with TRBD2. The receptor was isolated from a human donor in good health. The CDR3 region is CASSTPVGLADTDTQYF. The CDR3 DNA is TGTGCCAGCAGTACCCCCGTGGGCCTAGCGGACACAGATACGCAGTATTTT. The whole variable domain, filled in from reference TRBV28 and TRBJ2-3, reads DVKVTQSSRYLVKRTGEKVFLECVQDMDHENMFWYRQDPGLGLRLIYFSYDVKMKEKGDIPEGYSVSREKKERFSLILESASTNQTSMYLCASSTPVGLADTDTQYFGPGTRLTVL.